This TCR beta chain originates from a study of blood T cell repertoires in COVID-19. Across the study: The origin of the acute and convalescent COVID-19 samples was the United States, Italy and Spain. Sample material is recorded as cDNA or gDNA derived from T cells, B-cell-depleted T cells, or PBMCs.

Per the authors' pipeline: Reference gene primer amplification in the assay estimated nucleated cell counts. Sequenced by immunoSEQ multiplex PCR; TCRdb stores in-frame clones only, minus some. That table is the source of V, J and clone size, and D and trimming were worked out from the DNA. This table has roughly 60,000 clones, approximately 82% appearing once. The ends were cut back, 1 base at V and 2 bases at J, with 15 bases in the middle. The CDR3 totals 16 residues. The germline V gene encodes CDR1 SGDLS and CDR2 YYNGEE. Sequenced sample: peripheral blood. This sequence was found in a man between 60 and 75 years old with acute or convalescent COVID-19. This sequence joins TRBV9 and TRBJ1-2; D may be TRBD1 (5 bases). CDR3 protein: CASSVSDRGKNYGYTF. As DNA, the CDR3 is TGTGCCAGCAGCGTATCCGACCGGGGGAAGAACTATGGCTACACCTTC.